The 20 T cell receptor beta chains reported below all come from one sample, sequenced in a study of blood T cells in healthy people across ages. The authors ran a second PCR of about 6 to 11 cycles using a sample-barcoded 5' primer and a J-beta primer mix. TCRdb itself ran the 5' RACE reads through MiXCR, one entry per CDR3 protein. Among about 800,000 distinct CDR3 sequences listed, about 25% were seen once. These data were also reused for a study on T cells of mothers and their children.

The specimen sequenced was blood. The receptors derive from a boy between 10 and 17 years old in good health.

The table lists this clonotype with many counts. The CDR3 sequence: CSVEKGDRETYEQYF. CDR3 DNA: TGCAGCGTTGAAAAGGGGGACAGGGAAACCTACGAGCAGTACTTC. The chain employs TRBV29-1 and TRBJ2-7; 9 bases agree with TRBD1. Germline-derived CDR1 and CDR2 are SQVTM and ANQGSEA. The V and J ends lost 2 bases and 2 bases, in that order; junction bases with no gene match: 7. This CDR3 spans 15 amino acids.

Note on this clonotype: A read error may produce the germline difference seen at one junction end. V and J are TRBV10-2 and TRBJ2-7, with a possible D match to TRBD2 (6 bases). The CDR3 sequence is 14 residues long. Germline loops: CDR1 WSHSY, CDR2 SAAADI. This chain's CDR3 is CASRGSGVSYGQYF. The CDR3 DNA sequence: TGCGCCAGCAGAGGTTCGGGAGTCTCCTACGGGCAGTACTTC.

The chain has TRBV28 and TRBJ2-1; no firm D call. The J call is doubtful: the DNA matches TRBJ2-5 better. Germline V CDR1 and CDR2: MDHEN, SYDVKM. The CDR3 is 14 residues long. CDR3 region: CASSPRWYQETQYF. The CDR3 DNA is TGTGCCAGCAGCCCCCGCTGGTATCAAGAGACCCAGTACTTC.

This clonotype was counted a single time. The rearrangement links TRBV7-2 to TRBJ2-7; D not resolved. Germline assignment: CDR1 SGHTA and CDR2 FQGNSA. Trimming took 3 bases from V and 9 from J, leaving 15 bases between them. This CDR3 region has 13 residues. In DNA, the CDR3 is TGTGCCAGCAGCTTTTCCTCCTGGGATGCGCAGTACTTC. Translating it yields CASSFSSWDAQYF.

The sample holds a few counts of this clonotype. The rearrangement uses TRBV2 and TRBJ2-1; either TRBD1 or TRBD2 may supply D (5 bases each). Germline lookup yields CDR1 SNHLY and CDR2 FYNNEI. Deletions cut 6 bases from V and 6 bases from J, with 9 bases between. This CDR3 is 12 amino acids long. CDR3 region: CASSWDLNEQFF. CDR3 bases: TGTGCCAGCAGCTGGGACCTCAATGAGCAGTTCTTC.

The chain combines TRBV20-1 with TRBJ1-2; D call uncertain. The germline CDR1 and CDR2 sequences are DFQATT and SNEGSKA (reference sequence). Trimming left V 3 bases short and J 8 bases short, with 7 bases between. CDR3 size: 10 residues. The CDR3, as DNA: TGCAGTGCTAGCGGCGGAGGCTACACCTTC. This encodes CSASGGGYTF.

There are many counts of this clonotype. The chain combines TRBV3-1 with TRBJ2-1, with unresolved D. V shed 1 base and J shed 6 bases, with 1 base lying between them. CDR1 is LGHDT, CDR2 YNNKEL, per germline (reference sequence). CDR3 length equals 11 residues. In DNA, the CDR3 is TGTGCCAGCAGCCAAGCCAATGAGCAGTTCTTC. Amino acids: CASSQANEQFF.

The V call is TRBV7-9, the J call TRBJ1-2; no reliable D call. Trimming removed 2 bases from V and 4 bases from J, with 11 bases in between. Looked up from germline, CDR1 is SEHNR and CDR2 is FQNEAQ (reference sequence). The CDR3 loop spans 14 amino acids. The CDR3 region has the DNA TGTGCCAGCAGCTTACCCGGGATGAGCTATGGCTACACCTTC. It yields the protein CASSLPGMSYGYTF.

The chain combines TRBV7-9 with TRBJ2-5; 9 bases agree with TRBD2. Germline lookup yields CDR1 SEHNR and CDR2 FQNEAQ (reference sequence). The CDR3 contains 16 residues. Germline trimming cut 0 bases from V and 5 bases from J; bases unmatched to any gene: 7. The CDR3 nucleotides are TGTGCCAGCAGCTTAGCGGCGGGGGGGCCGCTGGAGACCCAGTACTTC. This translates into CASSLAAGGPLETQYF. The complete variable domain, with remaining parts taken from reference TRBV7-9 and TRBJ2-5, reads DTGVSQNPRHKITKRGQNVTFRCDPISEHNRLYWYRQTLGQGPEFLTYFQNEAQLEKSRLLSDRFSAERPKGSFSTLEIQRTEQGDSAMYLCASSLAAGGPLETQYFGPGTRLLVL.

This clonotype was recorded many times. The chain uses TRBV2 and TRBJ2-4; 9 bases map to TRBD1. This CDR3 has 18 amino acids. The V and J ends lost 5 bases and 3 bases, in that order; junction bases with no gene match: 14. The V gene's germline CDR1 is SNHLY and CDR2 FYNNEI. The CDR3 sequence: CASSWDREKLHYKNIQYF. In DNA form, the CDR3 reads TGTGCCAGCAGTTGGGACAGGGAGAAACTACACTACAAAAACATTCAGTACTTC.

Here the CDR3 DNA reads TGTGCCAGCAGAAGCGACCCAGATACGCAGTATTTT. It codes for CASRSDPDTQYF. The chain has TRBV12-3 or TRBV12-4 and TRBJ2-3, with D hard to call. Trimming removed 6 bases at V and 4 bases at J, with 8 bases between. This CDR3 is built from 12 residues.

This clonotype came up a few times. The V gene is TRBV27, the J gene TRBJ1-1; D is uncertain. This CDR3 spans 14 amino acids. V was trimmed by 5 bases and J by 5 bases, leaving 15 bases between them. The germline V gene encodes CDR1 MNHEY and CDR2 SMNVEV (reference sequence). For the CDR3, the DNA is TGTGCCAGCAGTCCCGGTCTAGGTCAGACTGAAGCTTTCTTT. Encoded protein: CASSPGLGQTEAFF.

This clonotype was picked up a small number of times. The chain carries TRBV15 and TRBJ1-5, with D hard to call. The V end lost 1 base, the J end lost 9 bases, and 10 bases lay between the germline ends. The CDR3 spans 13 residues. Germline V gene data show CDR1 as LNHNV and CDR2 as YYDKDF (reference sequence). The CDR3 region has the DNA TGTGCCACCAGCAGAGGAGGGTCTCGGCCCCAGCATTTT. This sequence encodes CATSRGGSRPQHF.

The V gene is TRBV7-8, the J gene TRBJ2-3; a possible D gene is TRBD2 (5 bases). CDR1 is SGHVS and CDR2 is FQNEAQ in the germline V gene. Deletions cut 5 bases from V and 5 bases from J, with 20 bases between. The CDR3 is 16 amino acids. The CDR3 loop is CASSLRDTGLIDTQYF. The CDR3 coding sequence is TGTGCCAGCAGCCTTAGGGATACGGGGTTGATAGATACGCAGTATTTT.

This clonotype was picked up a small number of times. CDR3 sequence (DNA): TGCAGTGCTTTATTGCGGGCTACGCAGTATTTT. Amino acids: CSALLRATQYF. This chain uses TRBV20-1 with TRBJ2-3, with TRBD2 as a possible D gene (5 bases). The germline CDR1 and CDR2 sequences are DFQATT and SNEGSKA (reference sequence). The CDR3 covers 11 residues. Trimming pared 5 bases from V and 8 bases from J, leaving 11 bases between.

This clonotype was picked up a small number of times. The chain joins TRBV6-5 to TRBJ1-2; the match to TRBD1 covers 8 bases. After removal of 4 bases from V and 4 bases from J, the junction contained 14 bases not matched to a gene. CDR1 MNHEY and CDR2 SVGAGI come from the germline V gene. The CDR3 is made up of 17 amino acids. CDR3 DNA sequence: TGTGCCAGCAGTTTGTCCGGGACAGGTTATTTGGGCTATGGCTACACCTTC. Protein sequence: CASSLSGTGYLGYGYTF.

This chain joins TRBV10-3 and TRBJ2-3; no firm D call. Trimming took 2 bases from V and 2 from J, leaving 8 bases between them. Germline V gives CDR1 ENHRY, CDR2 SYGVKD. This CDR3 has 14 amino acids. Written as DNA, the CDR3 is TGTGCCATCAGTGAGGGCCCTCCCACAGATACGCAGTATTTT. Protein sequence: CAISEGPPTDTQYF.

The gene calls are TRBV15 and TRBJ2-5; D may be TRBD2 (6 bases). Trimming shortened V by 0 bases and J by 0 bases, and 14 bases separated the two germline ends. The germline V gene encodes CDR1 LNHNV and CDR2 YYDKDF (reference sequence). CDR3 length: 17 amino acids. CDR3: CATSREGGVGYQETQYF. The CDR3 DNA sequence: TGTGCCACCAGCAGAGAGGGGGGAGTAGGGTACCAAGAGACCCAGTACTTC.

This clonotype was seen more than once but under ten times. V is TRBV6-1 and J is TRBJ2-2, with 7 bases aligning to TRBD2. Per the germline V gene, CDR1 is MNHNS and CDR2 is SASEGT. Trimming cost V 5 bases and J 5 bases; bases outside gene matches: 11. The CDR3 covers 16 residues. The CDR3 protein is CASSPLAGGRTGELFF. CDR3 coding DNA: TGTGCCAGCAGTCCCCTAGCCGGGGGGAGGACCGGGGAGCTGTTTTTT.

This clonotype was detected only a few times. The chain has TRBV18 and TRBJ2-3, with 7 bases identical to TRBD2. CDR1 is KGHSH and CDR2 is LQKENI in the germline V gene. This CDR3 has 15 residues. Losses at the gene ends were 2 bases for V and 2 bases for J; bases not matched to a gene: 4. The CDR3 region is CASSPASGDTDTQYF. CDR3 in DNA: TGTGCCAGCTCACCAGCTAGCGGAGACACAGATACGCAGTATTTT.